This T cell receptor beta chain stems from a study of somatic mutations in cytotoxic T cells in rheumatoid arthritis. Produced via immunoSEQ multiplex PCR; TCRdb's table is partial and in-frame only. The table lists over 15,000 clones, about four fifths of them singletons. The length of the CDR3 is 15 residues. Looked up from germline, CDR1 is SNHLY and CDR2 is FYNNEI. The trim removed 8 bases at V and 5 bases at J, leaving 7 bases unmatched. This TCR came from a man aged 18 to 30 with rheumatoid arthritis. The material sequenced was CD8+ T cells sorted from blood. V and J are TRBV2 and TRBJ2-2, with 11 bases identical to TRBD1. CDR3 DNA: TGTGCCAGCGGGAGGACAGGGGGCGATACCGGGGAGCTGTTTTTT. This gives the protein CASGRTGGDTGELFF.